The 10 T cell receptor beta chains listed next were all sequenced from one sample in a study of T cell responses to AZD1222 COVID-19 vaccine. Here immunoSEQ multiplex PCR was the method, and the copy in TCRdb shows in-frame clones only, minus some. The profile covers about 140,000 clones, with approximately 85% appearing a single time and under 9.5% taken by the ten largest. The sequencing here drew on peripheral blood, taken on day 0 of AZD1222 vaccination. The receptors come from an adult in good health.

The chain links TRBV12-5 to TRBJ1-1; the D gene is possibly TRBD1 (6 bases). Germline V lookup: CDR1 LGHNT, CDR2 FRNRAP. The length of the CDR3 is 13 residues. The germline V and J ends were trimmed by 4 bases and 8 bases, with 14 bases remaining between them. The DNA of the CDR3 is TGTGCTAGTGGTTACTCAACGGGACAAGAAGCTTTCTTT. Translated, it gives CASGYSTGQEAFF. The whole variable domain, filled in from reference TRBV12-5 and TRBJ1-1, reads DARVTQTPRHKVTEMGQEVTMRCQPILGHNTVFWYRQTMMQGLELLAYFRNRAPLDDSGMPKDRFSAEMPDATLATLKIQPSEPRDSAVYFCASGYSTGQEAFFGQGTRLTVV.

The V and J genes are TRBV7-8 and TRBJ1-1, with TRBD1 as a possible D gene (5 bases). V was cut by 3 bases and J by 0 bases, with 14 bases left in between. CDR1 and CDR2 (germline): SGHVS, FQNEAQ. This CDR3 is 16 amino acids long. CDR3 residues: CASSFLTASMNTEAFF. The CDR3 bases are TGTGCCAGCAGCTTTCTGACAGCATCAATGAACACTGAAGCTTTCTTT.

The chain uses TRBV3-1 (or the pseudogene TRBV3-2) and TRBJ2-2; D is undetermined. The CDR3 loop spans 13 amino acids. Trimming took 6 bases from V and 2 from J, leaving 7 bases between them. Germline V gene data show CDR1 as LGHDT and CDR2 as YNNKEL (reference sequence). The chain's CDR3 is CASSLINTGELFF. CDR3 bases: TGTGCCAGCAGTCTAATTAACACCGGGGAGCTGTTTTTT.

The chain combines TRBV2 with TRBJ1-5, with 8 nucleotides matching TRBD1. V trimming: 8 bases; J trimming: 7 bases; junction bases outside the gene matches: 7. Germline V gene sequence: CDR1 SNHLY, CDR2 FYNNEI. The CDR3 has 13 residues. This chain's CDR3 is CASATGVGQPQHF. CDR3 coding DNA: TGTGCCAGCGCGACAGGGGTTGGGCAGCCCCAGCATTTT.

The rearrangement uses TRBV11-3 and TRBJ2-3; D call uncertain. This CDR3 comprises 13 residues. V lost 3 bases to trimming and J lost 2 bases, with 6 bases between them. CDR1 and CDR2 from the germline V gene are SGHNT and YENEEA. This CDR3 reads CASSFIHTDTQYF. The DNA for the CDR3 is TGTGCCAGCAGCTTCATTCACACAGATACGCAGTATTTT.

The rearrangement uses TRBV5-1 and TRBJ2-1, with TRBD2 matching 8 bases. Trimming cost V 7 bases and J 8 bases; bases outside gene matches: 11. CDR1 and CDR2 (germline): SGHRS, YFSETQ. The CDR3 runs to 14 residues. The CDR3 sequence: CASLAGLAADEQFF. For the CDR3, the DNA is TGCGCCAGCCTGGCTGGACTAGCAGCTGATGAGCAGTTCTTC.

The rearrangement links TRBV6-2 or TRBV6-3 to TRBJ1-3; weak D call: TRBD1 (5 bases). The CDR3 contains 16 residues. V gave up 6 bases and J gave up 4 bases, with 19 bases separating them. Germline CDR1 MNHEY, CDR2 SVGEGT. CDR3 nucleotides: TGTGCCAGCAGCCCTTTTGACAGCCTCGCGGGAAACACCATATATTTT. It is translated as CASSPFDSLAGNTIYF.

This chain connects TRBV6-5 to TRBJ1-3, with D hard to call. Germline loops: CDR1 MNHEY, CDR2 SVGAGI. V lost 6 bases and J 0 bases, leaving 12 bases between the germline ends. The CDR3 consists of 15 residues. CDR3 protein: CASRPDGSSGNTIYF. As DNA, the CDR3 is TGTGCCAGCAGGCCGGACGGGAGCTCTGGAAACACCATATATTTT.

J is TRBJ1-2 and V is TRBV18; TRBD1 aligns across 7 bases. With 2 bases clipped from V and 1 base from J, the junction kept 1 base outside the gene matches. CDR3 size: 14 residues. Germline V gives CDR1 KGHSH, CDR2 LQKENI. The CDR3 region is CASSPDRVNYGYTF. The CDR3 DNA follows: TGTGCCAGCTCACCAGACAGGGTTAACTATGGCTACACCTTC.

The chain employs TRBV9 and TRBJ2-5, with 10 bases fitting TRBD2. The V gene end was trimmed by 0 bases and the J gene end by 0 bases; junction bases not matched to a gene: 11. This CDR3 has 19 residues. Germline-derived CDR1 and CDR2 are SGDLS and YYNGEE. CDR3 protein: CASSVDPGGAGGYQETQYF. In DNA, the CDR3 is TGTGCCAGCAGCGTAGATCCGGGTGGAGCGGGGGGGTACCAAGAGACCCAGTACTTC.